The present T cell receptor (beta chain) was sequenced within a study of long-term antiretroviral therapy in people with HIV. It was version v3.0 of the immunoSEQ assay that was run at survey level. Libraries were prepared by immunoSEQ multiplex PCR; TCRdb keeps only in-frame clonotypes and omits some of them. The profile covers about 40,000 clones, with 80% to 85% appearing a single time and 6.2% taken by the ten largest. Each participant with HIV received care in the United States. Between the trimmed V and J ends, which lost 6 bases and 2 bases, there was a span of 14 bases. The CDR3 extends over 15 amino acids. Germline values: CDR1 MNHEY, CDR2 SVGAGI. Study-wide results and limits: Controls exceeded HIV repertoires in CDR3 length range.

Comment on this clone: Its antigen is not identified.

This sample comprised unsorted PBMCs, obtained 1 year after starting antiretroviral therapy. The V and J genes are TRBV6-5 and TRBJ2-1, with D possibly being TRBD1 (5 bases). This TCR was sampled from a man younger than 30 with HIV. CDR3 sequence (DNA): TGTGCCAGCAGCTCAGGGCCCGCTACCTACAATGAGCAGTTCTTC. Translating it yields CASSSGPATYNEQFF.